Below, 25 T cell receptor beta chains from the same sample are listed, as sequenced in a study of breast tumors, draining lymph nodes, adjacent tissues. The lymph nodes were axillary draining lymph nodes from breast cancer patients. From the multiplex PCR reads, TCRdb called clonotypes with MiXCR, one entry per CDR3 protein. Altogether 150,000 to 200,000 distinct CDR3 sequences are present, roughly 30% being singletons, with the ten largest covering 4% to 5.5%. Sequencing input: axillary lymph node tissue. The receptors come from a female donor with breast cancer. Some clones in this sample may be carry-over from other donors' samples.

Many counts were recorded for this clonotype. J is TRBJ1-5 and V is TRBV19, with a weak D call TRBD1 (6 bases). V was clipped by 2 bases and J by 2 bases, with 7 bases between them. The germline CDR1 and CDR2 sequences are LNHDA and SQIVND (reference sequence). The CDR3 has 14 residues. CDR3 nucleotides: TGTGCCAGTAGTATAAGGGGGGGCAATCAGCCCCAGCATTTT. Translating gives CASSIRGGNQPQHF.

On this clonotype: A read error may explain this, as a much larger clone is one base away. The chain has TRBV7-9 and TRBJ2-1, with 11 bases identical to TRBD2. This CDR3 is 18 amino acids long. The germline CDR1 and CDR2 sequences are SEHNR and FQNEAQ (reference sequence). The CDR3 loop is CASSLTTGTSGFYIEQFF. The CDR3 nucleotides read TGTGCCAGCAGCCTGACTACCGGGACTAGCGGATTCTACATTGAGCAGTTCTTC.

This clonotype was recorded at least ten times. The V and J genes are TRBV5-5 and TRBJ2-7, with D perhaps matching TRBD1 (6 bases). The germline gives CDR1 SGHKS, CDR2 YYEKEE (reference sequence). V was trimmed by 5 bases and J by 1 base, leaving 10 bases between them. The CDR3 length is 13 residues. The CDR3 nucleotides are TGTGCCAGCAGGATACAGGGTTCCTACGAGCAGTACTTC. It encodes CASRIQGSYEQYF.

This clonotype was recorded many times. V gene TRBV19 combines with J gene TRBJ2-7; D gene unclear. The CDR3 loop spans 14 amino acids. Germline V CDR1 and CDR2: LNHDA, SQIVND (reference sequence). Trimming stripped 0 bases from V and 4 bases from J, with 10 bases between. CDR3 protein: CASSIDLKGYEQYF. In DNA, the CDR3 is TGTGCCAGTAGTATAGATCTCAAGGGATACGAGCAGTACTTC.

This clonotype was recorded at least ten times. The V gene is TRBV20-1, the J gene TRBJ2-3; the match to TRBD2 covers 7 bases. The V and J ends lost 6 bases and 1 base, in that order; junction bases with no gene match: 10. CDR1 DFQATT and CDR2 SNEGSKA come from the germline V gene (reference sequence). This CDR3 has 15 amino acids. This chain's CDR3 is CSARGAGPGTDTQYF. CDR3 DNA sequence: TGCAGTGCCCGAGGAGCGGGGCCGGGCACAGATACGCAGTATTTT.

This clonotype was counted only a few times. A much larger clone differs by one base, so this may be a read error. The CDR3 nucleotides are TGTGCTAGCAGTCCGTACAGACTAGCGGGGAGCACAGATCCGCAGTATTTT. Residues: CASSPYRLAGSTDPQYF. The rearrangement joins TRBV7-7 to TRBJ2-3; 11 bases align to TRBD2. CDR1 and CDR2 from the germline V gene are SSHAT and FNYEAQ (reference sequence). This CDR3 region has 17 residues.

This clonotype showed up just once. One junction end does not reproduce the germline sequence, and a read error may be involved. This chain uses TRBV12-3 or TRBV12-4 with TRBJ1-5, with 8 bases aligning to TRBD1. There are 15 residues in the CDR3. DNA for the CDR3: TGTGCCAGAAGTTTCTCGGACAGGGCCAATCAGCCCCAGCATTTC. The encoded protein is CARSFSDRANQPQHF.

This clonotype was seen ten or more times. This sequence joins TRBV7-9 and TRBJ1-2, with 8 bases lining up with TRBD1. CDR3 length: 16 amino acids. The V and J ends lost 4 bases and 8 bases, in that order; junction bases with no gene match: 15. CDR1 SEHNR and CDR2 FQNEAQ come from the germline V gene (reference sequence). The CDR3 nucleotides read TGTGCCAGCAGCTCCACCCCCAGGGGGCGAGCTGAGGGCTACACCTTC. Its translation: CASSSTPRGRAEGYTF.

This clonotype was observed many times. The chain combines TRBV28 with TRBJ1-4, with no clear D. CDR1 is MDHEN, CDR2 SYDVKM, per germline. Trimming cost V 8 bases and J 6 bases, with 10 bases left between them. The CDR3 spans 12 residues. CDR3 sequence (DNA): TGTGCCAGCCGTCGGGAGGATGAAAAACTGTTTTTT. Protein product: CASRREDEKLFF.

This clonotype was counted at least ten times. V and J are TRBV12-3 or TRBV12-4 and TRBJ2-1; the match to TRBD1 covers 9 bases. This CDR3 is 17 amino acids long. Germline trimming cut 6 bases from V and 6 bases from J; bases unmatched to any gene: 15. In DNA, the CDR3 is TGTGCCAGCAGGTACCACGAAGGGGACAGGGCTCCCAATGAGCAGTTCTTC. Translated: CASRYHEGDRAPNEQFF.

This clonotype appeared many times. V usage is TRBV4-2 and J usage is TRBJ2-1; D unclear. V dropped 3 bases and J dropped 9 bases, with 6 bases sitting between them. The germline V gene encodes CDR1 LGHNA and CDR2 YNFKEQ. The length of the CDR3 is 11 residues. CDR3 loop: CASSQSVEQFF. The CDR3 DNA sequence: TGTGCCAGCAGCCAGTCGGTTGAGCAGTTCTTC.

This clonotype was found a few times. J is TRBJ1-6 and V is TRBV20-1, with 7 positions matching TRBD1. This CDR3 comprises 14 residues. The ends lost 1 base at V and 13 bases at J; junction bases unmatched: 10. Germline loops: CDR1 DFQATT, CDR2 SNEGSKA (reference sequence). DNA of the CDR3: TGCAGTGCTAGAGTCGGGACAGTAGCTAACCCCCTCCACTTT. Translated: CSARVGTVANPLHF.

This clonotype showed up many times. This rearrangement joins TRBV19 to TRBJ2-2; maybe TRBD2 (6 bases). Germline V gene lookup returns CDR1 LNHDA and CDR2 SQIVND (reference sequence). This CDR3 region has 15 residues. Trimming took off 3 bases at V and 3 bases at J, with 11 bases between the two ends. The CDR3 loop reads CASSMEGRYTGELFF. The CDR3 DNA is TGTGCCAGTAGTATGGAGGGGAGGTACACCGGGGAGCTGTTTTTT.

This clonotype showed up many times. This rearrangement joins TRBV6-5 to TRBJ2-3, with D possibly being TRBD1 (6 bases). The CDR3 is 17 residues long. V lost 6 bases and J lost 6, with 25 bases in between. The germline V gene encodes CDR1 MNHEY and CDR2 SVGAGI. CDR3 sequence: CASRTVAGATVSDTQYF. DNA of the CDR3: TGTGCCAGCAGGACGGTGGCAGGGGCTACCGTTTCGGATACGCAGTATTTT.

The V gene is TRBV2, the J gene TRBJ1-6; no firm D call. Germline V gene sequence: CDR1 SNHLY, CDR2 FYNNEI. The CDR3 runs to 16 residues. In DNA form, the CDR3 reads TGTGCTAGACCTACGGACCGGAGCTCCTATAATTCACCCCTCCACTTT. Translating it yields CARPTDRSSYNSPLHF. The whole variable domain, filled in from reference TRBV2 and TRBJ1-6, reads EPEVTQTPSHQVTQMGQEVILRCVPISNHLYFYWYRQILGQKVEFLVSFYNNEISEKSEIFDDQFSVERPDGSNFTLKIRSTKLEDSAMYFCARPTDRSSYNSPLHFGNGTRLTVT.

This chain joins TRBV27 and TRBJ2-3; 14 positions match TRBD2. The CDR3 runs to 16 residues. J gave up 4 bases and V 6 bases, and 6 bases lay outside the gene matches. Germline-derived CDR1 and CDR2 are MNHEY and SMNVEV (reference sequence). The CDR3 reads CASRPGLAGVADTQYF. In nucleotides, the CDR3 is TGTGCCAGCAGACCGGGACTAGCGGGAGTCGCAGATACGCAGTATTTT.

The chain couples TRBV11-3 to TRBJ2-3; D is undetermined. The V end was cut by 2 bases, the J end by 11 bases, with 17 bases between. Germline V CDR1 and CDR2: SGHNT, YENEEA. The CDR3 is 14 residues long. The CDR3 is CASSLKGNAHEQYF. The CDR3 DNA follows: TGTGCCAGCAGCTTAAAAGGGAATGCTCACGAGCAGTATTTT. The whole variable domain, remainder taken from reference TRBV11-3 and TRBJ2-3, is EAGVVQSPRYKIIEKKQPVAFWCNPISGHNTLYWYLQNLGQGPELLIRYENEEAVDDSQLPKDRFSAERLKGVDSTLKIQPAELGDSAVYLCASSLKGNAHEQYFGPGTRLTVL.

The gene calls are TRBV20-1 and TRBJ2-3, with D tentatively TRBD2 (6 bases). The V gene's germline CDR1 is DFQATT and CDR2 SNEGSKA (reference sequence). Trimming removed 0 bases from V and 11 bases from J, with 27 bases in between. The CDR3 spans 17 residues. CDR3 residues: CSARDPAGRKFHNEQYF. The CDR3 DNA sequence: TGCAGTGCTAGAGACCCGGCGGGACGGAAATTCCACAATGAGCAGTATTTT.

This chain connects TRBV7-9 to TRBJ1-2; D is possibly TRBD1 (6 bases). Germline CDR1 is SEHNR and CDR2 is FQNEAQ (reference sequence). The CDR3 is 11 amino acids. V was clipped by 6 bases and J by 11 bases, with 13 bases between them. The CDR3 DNA reads TGTGCCAGCAGGCATGACAGGCTATACACCTTC. Translated, it gives CASRHDRLYTF.

This clonotype was seen at least ten times. The CDR3 here is CASSLPRGAGGVTNTQYF. The DNA for the CDR3 is TGTGCCAGCAGCTTGCCGAGAGGAGCGGGGGGGGTCACTAATACGCAGTATTTT. The rearrangement joins TRBV7-6 to TRBJ2-3; 10 positions match TRBD2. J was trimmed by 7 bases and V by 3 bases; bases with no gene match: 16. The CDR3 extends over 18 amino acids. Germline assignment: CDR1 SGHVS and CDR2 FNYEAQ.

This clonotype occurred a few times. This may be a read error: a much more frequent sequence differs by one nucleotide. The gene calls are TRBV12-3 or TRBV12-4 and TRBJ2-7; a possible D gene is TRBD2 (6 bases). V lost 3 bases and J 0 bases, leaving 18 bases between the germline ends. The CDR3 length is 17 residues. This CDR3 reads CASSFSPDAGSSYEQYF. The CDR3, as DNA: TGTGCCAGCAGTTTCTCCCCCGATGCGGGGAGCTCCTACGAGCAGTACTTC.

There are many counts of this clonotype. The rearrangement joins TRBV2 to TRBJ1-4, with D unresolved. There are 14 residues in the CDR3. Germline CDR1 and CDR2: SNHLY and FYNNEI. Trimming took off 4 bases at V and 8 bases at J, with 14 bases between the two ends. CDR3: CASSVRRIGEKLFF. CDR3 bases: TGTGCCAGCAGTGTTAGGAGGATTGGGGAAAAACTGTTTTTT.

This clonotype was counted ten times or more. The chain couples TRBV19 to TRBJ2-3; possible D gene TRBD2, 6 bases. This CDR3 has 15 amino acids. V lost 1 base and J lost 6, with 14 bases in between. CDR1 and CDR2 (germline): LNHDA, SQIVND (reference sequence). CDR3: CASSIGREWRDTQYF. The CDR3 bases are TGTGCCAGTAGTATAGGGAGGGAGTGGAGGGATACGCAGTATTTT.

This clonotype was seen a handful of times. This sequence may be a read error, since a much larger clone differs from it by one base. The chain has TRBV5-5 and TRBJ2-7, with D perhaps TRBD2 (5 bases). The CDR3 length is 17 residues. Germline values: CDR1 SGHKS, CDR2 YYEKEE (reference sequence). V lost 4 bases, J lost 3 bases, and 23 bases lay in between. CDR3 in amino acids: CASSPRATFFGSYEQYF. The CDR3 nucleotides are TGTGCCAGCAGCCCTCGGGCTACATTTTTTGGGAGCTACGAGCAGTACTTC.

The sample holds many counts of this clonotype. The rearrangement uses TRBV12-3 or TRBV12-4 and TRBJ2-7; 8 bases align to TRBD2. The CDR3 has 14 amino acids. V gave up 3 bases and J gave up 2 bases; unmatched junction bases: 3. CDR3 in amino acids: CASSFGGGPYEQYF. CDR3 nucleotide sequence: TGTGCCAGCAGTTTCGGCGGGGGGCCCTACGAGCAGTACTTC.